This T cell receptor beta chain was sequenced in a study of blood T cell repertoires in COVID-19. Study information: The study drew acute and convalescent COVID-19 samples from the United States, Italy and Spain.

The CDR3 loop spans 15 amino acids. V was clipped by 2 bases and J by 6 bases, with 14 bases between them. From germline, CDR1 is SGHTA and CDR2 FQGNSA. Grouping used clinical history reported by participants in a survey and questionnaire. Two negative PCRs, clearance, or symptom resolution had been documented for recovered Cohort 3 donors. Original processing methods: Nucleated cell counts were estimated from reference gene primer amplification. Assay used: immunoSEQ multiplex PCR; TCRdb lists only in-frame clones, some missing. That table gives V, J and clone size, and the DNA gave D and trimming. Among a few hundred thousand clones, roughly 80% were seen once, and the ten largest hold roughly 5.1%.

The receptor was derived from a woman aged 50 to 60 who had recovered from COVID-19. Sequencing was done on a sample of PBMCs or T cells enriched from blood (not recorded which). The chain is built from TRBV7-2 and TRBJ1-5, with D possibly TRBD1 on 6 matching bases. DNA of the CDR3: TGTGCCAGCAGCTTAAAAGGTGGGGGCGGTCAGCCCCAGCATTTT. This translates into CASSLKGGGGQPQHF.